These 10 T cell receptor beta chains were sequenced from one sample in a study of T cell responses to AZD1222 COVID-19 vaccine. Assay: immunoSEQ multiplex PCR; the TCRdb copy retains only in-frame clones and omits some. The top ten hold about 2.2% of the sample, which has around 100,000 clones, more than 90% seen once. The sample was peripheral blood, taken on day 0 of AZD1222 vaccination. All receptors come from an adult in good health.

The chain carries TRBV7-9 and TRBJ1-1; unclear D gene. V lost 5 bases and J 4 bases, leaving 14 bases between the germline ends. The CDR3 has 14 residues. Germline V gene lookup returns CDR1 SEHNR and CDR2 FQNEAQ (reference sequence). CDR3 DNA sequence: TGTGCCAGCAGCCAAGGTACGGGGATCACTGAAGCTTTCTTT. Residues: CASSQGTGITEAFF.

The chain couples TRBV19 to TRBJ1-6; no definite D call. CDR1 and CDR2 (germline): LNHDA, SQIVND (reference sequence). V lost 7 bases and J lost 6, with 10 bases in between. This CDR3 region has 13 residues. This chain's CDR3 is CASTDGGNSPLHF. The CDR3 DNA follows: TGTGCCAGTACGGACGGAGGTAATTCACCCCTCCACTTT.

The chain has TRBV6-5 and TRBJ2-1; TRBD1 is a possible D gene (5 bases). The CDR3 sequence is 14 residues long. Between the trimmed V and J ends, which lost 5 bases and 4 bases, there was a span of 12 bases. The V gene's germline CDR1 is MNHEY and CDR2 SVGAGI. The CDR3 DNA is TGTGCCAGCAGTACCCAAAGACAGTACAATGAGCAGTTCTTC. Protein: CASSTQRQYNEQFF.

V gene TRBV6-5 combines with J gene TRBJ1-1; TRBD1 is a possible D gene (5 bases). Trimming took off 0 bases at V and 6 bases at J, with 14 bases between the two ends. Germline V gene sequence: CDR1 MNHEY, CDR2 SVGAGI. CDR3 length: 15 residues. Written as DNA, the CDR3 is TGTGCCAGCAGTTACTCAGGCAGGGTAAGGGCTGAAGCTTTCTTT. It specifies CASSYSGRVRAEAFF.

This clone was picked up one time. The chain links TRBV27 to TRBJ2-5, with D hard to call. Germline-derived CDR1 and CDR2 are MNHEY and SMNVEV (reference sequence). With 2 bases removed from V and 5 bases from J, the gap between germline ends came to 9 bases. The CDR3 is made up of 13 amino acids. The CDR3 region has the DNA TGTGCCAGCAGTTTAATATTTGAGGAGACCCAGTACTTC. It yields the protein CASSLIFEETQYF.

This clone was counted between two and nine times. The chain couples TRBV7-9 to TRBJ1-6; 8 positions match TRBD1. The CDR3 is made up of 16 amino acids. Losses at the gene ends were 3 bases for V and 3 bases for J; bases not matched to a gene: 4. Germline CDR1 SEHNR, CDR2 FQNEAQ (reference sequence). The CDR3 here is CASSFGQGFYNSPLHF. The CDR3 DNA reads TGTGCCAGCAGCTTCGGACAGGGTTTCTATAATTCACCCCTCCACTTT.

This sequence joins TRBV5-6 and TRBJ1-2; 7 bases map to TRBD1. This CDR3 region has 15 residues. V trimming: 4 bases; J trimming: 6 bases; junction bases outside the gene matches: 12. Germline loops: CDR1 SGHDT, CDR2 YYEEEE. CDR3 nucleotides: TGTGCCAGCAGCCGAGATACAGGGGCACTGGATGGCTACACCTTC. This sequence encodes CASSRDTGALDGYTF.

This CDR3 reads CSAWRAAEAFF. CDR3 DNA sequence: TGCAGTGCTTGGAGGGCTGCTGAAGCTTTCTTT. This chain links TRBV20-1 with TRBJ1-1; D is undetermined. This CDR3 comprises 11 residues. The V and J ends lost 5 bases and 6 bases respectively, with 10 bases between them. Germline values: CDR1 DFQATT, CDR2 SNEGSKA (reference sequence).

In nucleotides, the CDR3 is TGTGCCAGTAGTCCAGGACAGGGACCAGCCTATGGCTACACCTTC. It codes for CASSPGQGPAYGYTF. This chain connects TRBV19 to TRBJ1-2; 8 nucleotides align to TRBD1. The junction had 9 bases not matched to a gene; V was cut back by 5 bases and J by 4 bases. CDR1 and CDR2 (germline): LNHDA, SQIVND (reference sequence). This CDR3 has 15 amino acids.

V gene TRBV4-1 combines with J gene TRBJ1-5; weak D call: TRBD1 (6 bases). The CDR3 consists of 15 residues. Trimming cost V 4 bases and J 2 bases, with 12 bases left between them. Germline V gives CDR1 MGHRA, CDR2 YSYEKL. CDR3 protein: CASSPRAGGNQPQHF. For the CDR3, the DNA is TGCGCCAGCAGCCCGCGGGCAGGGGGCAATCAGCCCCAGCATTTT.